One and the same sample provided the 16 T cell receptor beta chains below, sequenced in a study of PD-1 blockade in classical Hodgkin lymphoma. The data were produced by immunoSEQ multiplex PCR, yet TCRdb's version contains in-frame clones alone and is incomplete. The data show some 150,000 clones, with approximately 81% seen just once and approximately 9.6% held by the top ten. No patient escaped relapse after autologous stem cell transplantation, and brentuximab vedotin exposure varied. Sequenced material: peripheral blood mononuclear cells (PBMCs), taken before the second cycle of nivolumab. The origin of the receptors is a human donor with classical Hodgkin lymphoma.

The rearrangement joins TRBV7-3 to TRBJ2-1; D call uncertain. Germline V gives CDR1 SGHTA, CDR2 FQGTGA. V lost 2 bases to trimming and J lost 5 bases, with 13 bases between them. The CDR3 sequence is 15 residues long. CDR3: CASSLLGPTNNEQFF. CDR3 nucleotides: TGTGCCAGCAGCTTACTTGGACCGACGAACAATGAGCAGTTCTTC.

V is TRBV4-1 and J is TRBJ2-1, with D perhaps being TRBD1 or TRBD2 (7 bases each). The length of the CDR3 is 16 residues. V gave up 1 base and J gave up 4 bases, with 14 bases separating them. The germline gives CDR1 MGHRA, CDR2 YSYEKL. DNA for the CDR3: TGCGCCAGCAGCCAAGGCGGGGGACAGACATACAATGAGCAGTTCTTC. Protein sequence: CASSQGGGQTYNEQFF.

This clone was found a few times. CDR3 nucleotides: TGTGCCAGCAGCCCTAACCAGGGAGGGAACAATCAGCCCCAGCATTTT. It specifies CASSPNQGGNNQPQHF. The gene calls are TRBV7-2 and TRBJ1-5; TRBD1 is a possible D gene (5 bases). The CDR3 is made up of 16 amino acids. Germline V lookup: CDR1 SGHTA, CDR2 FQGNSA. The V gene lost 5 bases and the J gene lost 3 bases, with 17 bases spanning the gap. The full variable domain, with the rest looked up from reference TRBV7-2 and TRBJ1-5, is GAGVSQSPSNKVTEKGKDVELRCDPISGHTALYWYRQSLGQGLEFLIYFQGNSAPDKSGLPSDRFSAERTGGSVSTLTIQRTQQEDSAVYLCASSPNQGGNNQPQHFGDGTRLSIL.

The chain carries TRBV7-9 and TRBJ2-7; D may be TRBD1 (6 bases). CDR3 length: 13 residues. V was clipped by 5 bases and J by 4 bases, with 12 bases between them. Germline loops: CDR1 SEHNR, CDR2 FQNEAQ (reference sequence). CDR3 amino acids: CASSLITGYEQYF. DNA for the CDR3: TGTGCCAGCAGCCTTATAACAGGGTACGAGCAGTACTTC.

The CDR3 is CSTTGGMNTEAFF. CDR3 DNA: TGCAGCACCACAGGGGGCATGAACACTGAAGCTTTCTTT. This sequence joins TRBV29-1 and TRBJ1-1, with TRBD1 identical over 9 bases. The length of the CDR3 is 13 residues. J lost 0 bases, V lost 8 bases, and 4 bases had no gene match. In germline, CDR1 is SQVTM, CDR2 ANQGSEA.

This clone has just a few counts. The chain couples TRBV7-3 to TRBJ2-2, with 11 nucleotides matching TRBD2. Trimming took 3 bases from V and 0 from J; bases not matched to a gene: 6. The CDR3 is 18 residues long. Germline V gene lookup returns CDR1 SGHTA and CDR2 FQGTGA. CDR3 loop: CASSLELAGAANTGELFF. The CDR3, as DNA: TGTGCCAGCAGCTTGGAACTAGCGGGAGCTGCGAACACCGGGGAGCTGTTTTTT. The variable domain in full, completed from reference TRBV7-3 and TRBJ2-2, reads GAGVSQTPSNKVTEKGKYVELRCDPISGHTALYWYRQSLGQGPEFLIYFQGTGAADDSGLPNDRFFAVRPEGSVSTLKIQRTERGDSAVYLCASSLELAGAANTGELFFGEGSRLTVL.

V and J are TRBV12-5 and TRBJ1-3; weak D call: TRBD1 (6 bases). V was pared by 0 bases and J by 0 bases, with 12 bases between. The CDR3 has 17 residues. Germline CDR1 and CDR2: LGHNT and FRNRAP. The CDR3 reads CASGLVLGGGSGNTIYF. The CDR3 DNA sequence: TGTGCTAGTGGTTTGGTACTGGGAGGGGGCTCTGGAAACACCATATATTTT.

This chain connects TRBV7-3 to TRBJ1-6; 7 nucleotides agree with TRBD1. This CDR3 is 14 amino acids long. V shed 4 bases, J shed 5 bases, and the junction held 2 bases outside the gene matches. The germline CDR1 and CDR2 sequences are SGHTA and FQGTGA. The CDR3 bases are TGTGCCAGCAGCTCGACAGGGAATAATTCACCCCTCCACTTT. The encoded protein is CASSSTGNNSPLHF.

In this sample, this clone turned up a few times. The V gene is TRBV2, the J gene TRBJ1-4; tentatively, D is TRBD1 (5 bases). Between the trimmed V and J ends, which lost 6 bases and 4 bases, there was a span of 9 bases. The CDR3 runs 13 residues. Germline V gene data show CDR1 as SNHLY and CDR2 as FYNNEI. The CDR3 DNA reads TGTGCCAGCAGCGGGACTATTAATGAAAAACTGTTTTTT. It specifies CASSGTINEKLFF.

To note about this clone: Other DNA sequences in this sample translate to the same CDR3. This chain's CDR3 is CASSRQGGSYEQYF. The CDR3 DNA follows: TGTGCCAGCAGCCGTCAGGGTGGAAGCTACGAGCAGTACTTC. This chain uses TRBV6-5 with TRBJ2-7; tentative D call: TRBD1 (5 bases). Germline V gene data show CDR1 as MNHEY and CDR2 as SVGAGI. The CDR3 totals 14 residues. Deletions cut 6 bases from V and 3 bases from J, with 15 bases between.

The chain joins TRBV2 to TRBJ2-2; tentatively, D is TRBD1 (6 bases). Looked up from germline, CDR1 is SNHLY and CDR2 is FYNNEI. V gave up 5 bases and J gave up 6 bases, with 16 bases separating them. The CDR3 extends over 15 amino acids. The CDR3 DNA reads TGTGCCAGCAGTCTTGGGGGCGGAGTAGCCGGGGAGCTGTTTTTT. As protein: CASSLGGGVAGELFF. The whole variable domain, remainder taken from reference TRBV2 and TRBJ2-2, is EPEVTQTPSHQVTQMGQEVILRCVPISNHLYFYWYRQILGQKVEFLVSFYNNEISEKSEIFDDQFSVERPDGSNFTLKIRSTKLEDSAMYFCASSLGGGVAGELFFGEGSRLTVL.

This rearrangement joins TRBV11-1 to TRBJ2-3, with 9 bases fitting TRBD1. The CDR3 is 16 amino acids. The J segment lost 6 bases and the V segment lost 2 bases, leaving 9 bases of the junction unmatched. CDR1 and CDR2 (germline): SGHAT, FQDESV (reference sequence). The CDR3 nucleotides read TGTGCCAGCAGCTTACAAGGGACAGGGATTTCGGATACGCAGTATTTT. This codes for CASSLQGTGISDTQYF.

CDR3 amino acids: CASSYTGVETQYF. CDR3 nucleotides: TGTGCCAGCAGTTATACAGGGGTAGAGACCCAGTACTTC. This chain joins TRBV6-1 and TRBJ2-5, with 7 nucleotides matching TRBD1. V was pared by 5 bases and J by 4 bases, with 4 bases of the junction left unmatched. The CDR3 contains 13 residues. Germline V gene data show CDR1 as MNHNS and CDR2 as SASEGT.

This clone was observed a single time. V is TRBV7-2 and J is TRBJ2-2; TRBD1 aligns across 9 bases. Looked up from germline, CDR1 is SGHTA and CDR2 is FQGNSA. Unmatched junction bases numbered 8, after V lost 7 bases and J lost 8 bases. The CDR3 is 14 amino acids. The CDR3 DNA reads as TGTGCCAGCAAGGGGGACAGGGTTGCTGGGGAGCTGTTTTTT. It is translated as CASKGDRVAGELFF.

The rearrangement joins TRBV4-3 to TRBJ2-2; 8 bases fit TRBD2. Trimming took 4 bases from V and 4 from J; bases not matched to a gene: 5. CDR3 length: 15 residues. Germline CDR1 LGHNA, CDR2 YSLEER. CDR3 bases: TGCGCCAGCAGCCTGAAGCGGGAGCCCACCGGGGAGCTGTTTTTT. Translating it yields CASSLKREPTGELFF.

The V gene is TRBV19, the J gene TRBJ1-2; D gene uncertain. Trimming left V 5 bases short and J 8 bases short, with 21 bases between. The CDR3 has 15 amino acids. The germline V gene has CDR1 LNHDA and CDR2 SQIVND (reference sequence). CDR3 residues: CASSSLYGAIGGYTF. Here the CDR3 DNA reads TGTGCCAGTAGTTCCTTGTATGGTGCGATAGGCGGCTACACCTTC.